Listed below are T cell receptor beta chains from one sample, sequenced in a study of a mutant IDH1 vaccine in newly diagnosed glioma. Antigens for these TCRs are unknown. Profiled with immunoSEQ multiplex PCR; TCRdb holds only in-frame clones, not every one. The repertoire includes 95,000 to 120,000 clones, under 90% of them detected once, and roughly 0.65% sits in the top ten. Sample: PBMCs, taken from a glioma patient whose treatment included an IDH1 peptide vaccine. The receptor set was obtained from a woman between 45 and 65 years old with glioma. The CDR3 runs from the conserved cysteine through the conserved F or W. The size entry is marked missing in some rows and otherwise reads once, few, many or a size class.

j_gene: TRBJ1-5; len: 14; abundance: -; v_gene: TRBV7-6; CDR3aa: CASSLSPVHQPQHF
j_gene: TRBJ2-1; len: 12; abundance: once; v_gene: TRBV6-6; CDR3aa: CASSYSSIEQFF
j_gene: TRBJ1-5; len: 14; abundance: -; v_gene: TRBV15; CDR3aa: CATRRGPGNQPQHF
j_gene: TRBJ2-5; len: 15; abundance: -; v_gene: TRBV5-8; CDR3aa: CASRLAGGPRETQYF
j_gene: TRBJ1-2; len: 10; abundance: -; v_gene: TRBV2; CDR3aa: CASSDYGYTF
j_gene: TRBJ1-4; len: 17; abundance: -; v_gene: TRBV7-3; CDR3aa: CASRGIGHPLRGEKLFF
j_gene: TRBJ2-1; len: 15; abundance: -; v_gene: TRBV6-6; CDR3aa: CASSEPGGPGNEQFF
j_gene: TRBJ2-7; len: 18; abundance: -; v_gene: TRBV4-2; CDR3aa: CASSLGPGTGGESYEQYF
j_gene: TRBJ2-7; len: 15; abundance: few; v_gene: TRBV28; CDR3aa: CASRRRLAASYEQYF
j_gene: TRBJ1-2; len: 13; abundance: once; v_gene: TRBV4-1; CDR3aa: CASSQDTGYGYTF
j_gene: TRBJ1-5; len: 13; abundance: -; v_gene: TRBV6-5; CDR3aa: CASSYRGDQPQHF
j_gene: TRBJ2-5; len: 14; abundance: once; v_gene: TRBV21-1; CDR3aa: CASRDRDGQETQYF
j_gene: TRBJ2-6; len: 18; abundance: -; v_gene: TRBV18; CDR3aa: CASSPVGNPLSGANVLTF
j_gene: TRBJ2-2; len: 17; abundance: -; v_gene: TRBV4-2; CDR3aa: CASSQRLAGEKGGELFF
j_gene: TRBJ1-1; len: 12; abundance: -; v_gene: TRBV28; CDR3aa: CASSLGTQKAFF
j_gene: TRBJ2-1; len: 15; abundance: -; v_gene: TRBV5-1; CDR3aa: CASSPRTSGTHEQFF
j_gene: TRBJ2-4; len: 15; abundance: -; v_gene: TRBV28; CDR3aa: CASSTTEGAKNIQYF
j_gene: TRBJ1-1; len: 14; abundance: -; v_gene: TRBV12-5; CDR3aa: CASGRGLSGAEAFF
j_gene: TRBJ2-2; len: 13; abundance: -; v_gene: TRBV10-3; CDR3aa: CAIPWRATGELFF
j_gene: TRBJ2-2; len: 16; abundance: -; v_gene: TRBV11-2; CDR3aa: CASSPRSGKGTGELFF
j_gene: TRBJ1-2; len: 11; abundance: -; v_gene: TRBV10-3; CDR3aa: CAISSRSGYTF
j_gene: TRBJ1-1; len: 13; abundance: -; v_gene: TRBV27; CDR3aa: CASSLRSGAEAFF
j_gene: TRBJ2-7; len: 17; abundance: -; v_gene: TRBV7-9; CDR3aa: CASSSPIAGGSSYEQYF
j_gene: TRBJ2-7; len: 13; abundance: -; v_gene: TRBV5-1; CDR3aa: CASSWGTGYEQYF
j_gene: TRBJ2-2; len: 16; abundance: -; v_gene: TRBV11-2; CDR3aa: CASSLVFNTNTGELFF
j_gene: TRBJ2-1; len: 18; abundance: -; v_gene: TRBV5-1; CDR3aa: CASSLATSGSRSYNEQFF
j_gene: TRBJ2-7; len: 15; abundance: -; v_gene: TRBV2; CDR3aa: CASKLGREGFYEQYF
j_gene: TRBJ2-7; len: 13; abundance: -; v_gene: TRBV2; CDR3aa: CASSEEVSYEQYF
j_gene: TRBJ1-3; len: 17; abundance: once; v_gene: TRBV9; CDR3aa: CASSERGKGGTGNTIYF
j_gene: TRBJ2-6; len: 17; abundance: -; v_gene: TRBV27; CDR3aa: CASSWAGPLTGANVLTF
j_gene: TRBJ2-7; len: 15; abundance: -; v_gene: TRBV5-6; CDR3aa: CASSLAWTGQYEQYF
j_gene: TRBJ1-4; len: 14; abundance: -; v_gene: TRBV28; CDR3aa: CASSHRGTNEKLFF
j_gene: TRBJ2-1; len: 15; abundance: -; v_gene: TRBV27; CDR3aa: CASSPGGGVLHEQFF
j_gene: TRBJ1-2; len: 14; abundance: -; v_gene: TRBV9; CDR3aa: CASSGGLGIYGYTF
j_gene: TRBJ2-3; len: 16; abundance: once; v_gene: TRBV5-4; CDR3aa: CASSLDRTGRTDTQYF